Presented here are 30 T cell receptor beta chains from one specimen sequenced in a study of cytotoxic CD8 clonotypes in ibrutinib-treated CLL. Repertoires were generated with immunoSEQ multiplex PCR, while TCRdb's copy carries only in-frame clones and drops some. The data show about 120,000 clones, approximately 58% seen once. Sequencing used PBMCs, obtained after 24 months of ibrutinib treatment. The receptors were sampled from a human donor with chronic lymphocytic leukemia.

The V and J genes are TRBV14 and TRBJ1-5; D may be TRBD1 (6 bases). Germline V gives CDR1 SGHDN, CDR2 FVKESK. V was pared by 6 bases and J by 5 bases, with 11 bases between. This CDR3 spans 13 amino acids. The CDR3 here is CASSPDSHQPQHF. The CDR3, as DNA: TGTGCCAGCAGTCCGGACAGCCATCAGCCCCAGCATTTT.

This chain connects TRBV11-3 to TRBJ2-3, with no clear D. Between the trimmed V and J ends, which lost 1 base and 4 bases, there was a span of 15 bases. This CDR3 has 16 amino acids. Germline lookup yields CDR1 SGHNT and CDR2 YENEEA. This chain's CDR3 is CASSLGVGPLADTQYF. The CDR3 nucleotides are TGTGCCAGCAGCTTAGGTGTGGGCCCCCTTGCAGATACGCAGTATTTT.

V gene TRBV29-1 combines with J gene TRBJ2-3; 7 nucleotides line up with TRBD2. Germline V CDR1 and CDR2: SQVTM, ANQGSEA. The CDR3 is 15 residues long. The V segment lost 7 bases and the J segment 1 base; nucleotides outside the gene matches: 11. The CDR3: CSGGRAVRGTDTQYF. For the CDR3, the DNA is TGCAGCGGTGGGAGGGCCGTTAGGGGCACAGATACGCAGTATTTT.

This clone appeared many times. The rearrangement uses TRBV9 and TRBJ1-6; D unclear. The V and J ends lost 3 bases and 4 bases respectively, with 11 bases between them. Germline V CDR1 and CDR2: SGDLS, YYNGEE. The CDR3 spans 15 residues. In nucleotides, the CDR3 is TGTGCCAGCAGCGAGGACCGGGGTTATAATTCACCCCTCCACTTT. Residues: CASSEDRGYNSPLHF.

V is TRBV7-2 and J is TRBJ2-1; TRBD1 aligns across 11 bases. The CDR3 covers 14 residues. The V and J ends lost 7 bases and 9 bases, in that order; junction bases with no gene match: 8. Germline V gives CDR1 SGHTA, CDR2 FQGNSA. The CDR3 DNA reads as TGTGCCAGCACCCCCGGACAGGGGGCAGGTGAGCAGTTCTTC. Protein sequence: CASTPGQGAGEQFF.

The V and J genes are TRBV10-2 and TRBJ1-1, with a tentative D call TRBD1 (5 bases). There are 17 residues in the CDR3. V lost 0 bases, J lost 3 bases, and 17 bases lay in between. The germline gives CDR1 WSHSY, CDR2 SAAADI. CDR3 coding DNA: TGCGCCAGCAGTGAGTCTTTTATGGGAGGAGGGGACACTGAAGCTTTCTTT. It specifies CASSESFMGGGDTEAFF.

The rearrangement links TRBV6-5 to TRBJ2-1; tentatively, D is TRBD1 (6 bases). There are 16 residues in the CDR3. The V end lost 1 base, the J end lost 2 bases, and 12 bases lay between the germline ends. The germline V gene has CDR1 MNHEY and CDR2 SVGAGI. CDR3 nucleotide sequence: TGTGCCAGCAGTTACTTAGGAAAGGGGGCCTACAATGAGCAGTTCTTC. It yields the protein CASSYLGKGAYNEQFF.

The chain links TRBV28 to TRBJ2-3; 9 bases are a match to TRBD2. Germline assignment: CDR1 MDHEN and CDR2 SYDVKM. After removal of 2 bases from V and 0 bases from J, the junction contained 3 bases not matched to a gene. The CDR3 is 16 residues long. The CDR3 nucleotides read TGTGCCAGCAGTTTAGGCCTAGCGGGGAGCACAGATACGCAGTATTTT. This encodes CASSLGLAGSTDTQYF.

The chain joins TRBV6-1 to TRBJ2-5; 7 bases match TRBD2. CDR1 and CDR2 (germline): MNHNS, SASEGT. The V and J ends lost 6 bases and 4 bases, in that order; junction bases with no gene match: 5. This CDR3 region has 13 residues. CDR3 DNA: TGTGCCAGCAGGAGACTAGCCCCAGAGACCCAGTACTTC. Translating gives CASRRLAPETQYF.

This clone was seen ten or more times. V usage is TRBV5-1 and J usage is TRBJ2-7; no firm D call. V was shortened by 0 bases and J by 0 bases, with 10 bases between the two germline ends. The CDR3 is 15 amino acids. CDR1 and CDR2 from the germline V gene are SGHRS and YFSETQ. DNA of the CDR3: TGCGCCAGCAGCTTGGACGGCGGCGGCTCCTACGAGCAGTACTTC. Translated: CASSLDGGGSYEQYF.

DNA of the CDR3: TGTGCCAGCAGTGACCGGTGGCAGACTTCCGTGGATACGCAGTATTTT. Its protein product is CASSDRWQTSVDTQYF. The chain combines TRBV6-1 with TRBJ2-3; D not certain. The CDR3 has 16 residues. The V end lost 3 bases, the J end lost 6 bases, and 19 bases lay between the germline ends. Germline V lookup: CDR1 MNHNS, CDR2 SASEGT.

This clone was detected only a few times. The genes are TRBV5-1 and TRBJ2-7; D is unclear. The CDR3 consists of 12 residues. Trimming took 5 bases from V and 1 from J, leaving 7 bases between them. In germline, CDR1 is SGHRS, CDR2 YFSETQ. DNA of the CDR3: TGCGCCAGCAGGACCGATTCCTACGAGCAGTACTTC. It translates to CASRTDSYEQYF.

This clone has a handful of counts. V gene TRBV6-5 combines with J gene TRBJ1-1; TRBD1 is a possible D gene (5 bases). The V and J ends lost 6 bases and 1 base respectively, with 9 bases between them. The CDR3 totals 13 residues. Looked up from germline, CDR1 is MNHEY and CDR2 is SVGAGI. The CDR3 bases are TGTGCCAGCAGCCTAGGGGCGAACACTGAAGCTTTCTTT. Translation gives CASSLGANTEAFF.

This sequence joins TRBV6-5 and TRBJ2-7; D is possibly TRBD1 (5 bases). Trimming removed 6 bases at V and 7 bases at J, with 16 bases between. Germline CDR1 reads MNHEY; CDR2 reads SVGAGI. The CDR3 sequence is 13 residues long. CDR3 sequence reads: CASRDTDRWEQYF. The CDR3 coding sequence is TGTGCCAGCAGGGACACGGACCGTTGGGAGCAGTACTTC.

The chain couples TRBV10-2 to TRBJ2-1, with TRBD2 identical over 8 bases. CDR3 length: 12 amino acids. Trimming cost V 1 base and J 13 bases; bases outside gene matches: 3. Germline CDR1 and CDR2: WSHSY and SAAADI. The CDR3 reads CASSELAGGQFF. The CDR3 DNA is TGCGCCAGCAGTGAGTTGGCGGGGGGCCAGTTCTTC.

This clone has more than one count but fewer than ten. The chain links TRBV19 to TRBJ2-7, with TRBD2 matching 12 bases. The CDR3 extends over 15 amino acids. V was clipped by 4 bases and J by 3 bases; unmatched bases: 4. The germline V gene has CDR1 LNHDA and CDR2 SQIVND (reference sequence). CDR3 bases: TGTGCCAGTAGTAAGGGACTAGCGGGTCTCTACGAGCAGTACTTC. Protein sequence: CASSKGLAGLYEQYF.

CDR3 coding DNA: TGTGCCAGCAGCCCGGACAGGCGACGATCACCCCTCCACTTT. This gives the protein CASSPDRRRSPLHF. The chain has TRBV5-4 and TRBJ1-6, with 7 bases aligning to TRBD1. This CDR3 is 14 amino acids long. Germline lookup yields CDR1 SGHNT and CDR2 YYREEE (reference sequence). Germline trimming cut 4 bases from V and 10 bases from J; bases unmatched to any gene: 8.

This clone showed up just a few times. This chain links TRBV20-1 with TRBJ1-2; the D is unclear. CDR3 size: 11 residues. Germline CDR1 is DFQATT and CDR2 is SNEGSKA (reference sequence). V shed 6 bases and J shed 5 bases, with 10 bases lying between them. In nucleotides, the CDR3 is TGCAGTGCGGAACCGGCGTATGGCTACACCTTC. As protein: CSAEPAYGYTF.

CDR3 sequence reads: CASSVGGDSPLHF. The CDR3 DNA sequence: TGTGCCAGCAGCGTAGGTGGGGATTCACCCCTCCACTTT. The V and J genes are TRBV9 and TRBJ1-6; D is ambiguous. The CDR3 runs 13 residues. Germline CDR1 and CDR2: SGDLS and YYNGEE. V was pared by 0 bases and J by 8 bases, with 6 bases between.

J is TRBJ1-2 and V is TRBV7-2; 9 nucleotides agree with TRBD1. This CDR3 region has 15 residues. Germline CDR1 and CDR2: SGHTA and FQGNSA. The ends lost 1 base at V and 4 bases at J; junction bases unmatched: 4. Here the CDR3 reads CASSLGQGGGYGYTF. For the CDR3, the DNA is TGTGCCAGCAGCTTAGGACAGGGGGGTGGCTATGGCTACACCTTC.

This chain connects TRBV19 to TRBJ1-6; D gene ambiguous. V gave up 4 bases and J gave up 5 bases, with 6 bases separating them. This CDR3 is built from 13 residues. The germline gives CDR1 LNHDA, CDR2 SQIVND (reference sequence). The DNA for the CDR3 is TGTGCCAGTAGTACGGTCGATAATTCACCCCTCCACTTT. It is translated as CASSTVDNSPLHF.

V usage is TRBV6-5 and J usage is TRBJ2-2; D tentatively reads TRBD1 or TRBD2 (6 bases each). The germline V and J ends were trimmed by 8 bases and 3 bases, with 13 bases remaining between them. From germline, CDR1 is MNHEY and CDR2 SVGAGI. The CDR3 length is 14 residues. CDR3 nucleotide sequence: TGTGCCAGCCGAAACAGGGAGGACACCGGGGAGCTGTTTTTT. Amino acid sequence: CASRNREDTGELFF.

The chain employs TRBV29-1 and TRBJ1-1; TRBD1 is a possible D gene (6 bases). CDR1 SQVTM and CDR2 ANQGSEA come from the germline V gene. The CDR3 sequence is 13 residues long. Trimming shortened V by 6 bases and J by 11 bases, and 22 bases separated the two germline ends. CDR3 amino acids: CSVDTGREVMAFF. The CDR3 region has the DNA TGCAGCGTGGATACAGGGAGGGAAGTCATGGCTTTCTTT.

V is TRBV25-1 and J is TRBJ2-7, with D possibly TRBD1 on 6 matching bases. The CDR3 extends over 14 amino acids. V shed 7 bases and J shed 0 bases, with 13 bases lying between them. Germline V CDR1 and CDR2: MGHDK, SYGVNS. DNA for the CDR3: TGTGCCAGCACCTCATTAGGGGGCTCCTACGAGCAGTACTTC. Translating it yields CASTSLGGSYEQYF.

The V and J genes are TRBV19 and TRBJ2-1, with D maybe TRBD2 (6 bases). Trimming removed 5 bases at V and 1 base at J, with 15 bases between. CDR1 and CDR2 from the germline V gene are LNHDA and SQIVND (reference sequence). This CDR3 spans 16 amino acids. DNA for the CDR3: TGTGCCAGTAGTTTCTCCGGGACTCCTTCCTACAATGAGCAGTTCTTC. Its translation: CASSFSGTPSYNEQFF.

The chain joins TRBV11-3 to TRBJ2-4, with unresolved D. Trimming took 2 bases from V and 7 from J, leaving 6 bases between them. Germline V gives CDR1 SGHNT, CDR2 YENEEA. There are 12 residues in the CDR3. CDR3 coding DNA: TGTGCCAGCAGCTTACGGTACAACATTCAGTACTTC. Translating it yields CASSLRYNIQYF.

There are many counts of this clone. This rearrangement joins TRBV5-5 to TRBJ1-6, with unresolved D. CDR1 is SGHKS and CDR2 is YYEKEE in the germline V gene (reference sequence). The CDR3 extends over 15 amino acids. Trimming shortened V by 0 bases and J by 10 bases, and 14 bases separated the two germline ends. The CDR3 reads CASSLEKGLGSPLHF. The CDR3 DNA reads as TGTGCCAGCAGCTTGGAAAAAGGCCTCGGGTCACCCCTCCACTTT.

V gene TRBV10-3 combines with J gene TRBJ1-2; no firm D call. Looked up from germline, CDR1 is ENHRY and CDR2 is SYGVKD. The CDR3 is 12 residues long. The germline V and J ends were trimmed by 2 bases and 2 bases, with 3 bases remaining between them. CDR3 amino acids: CAISERNYGYTF. The CDR3 nucleotides read TGTGCCATCAGTGAGCGGAACTATGGCTACACCTTC.

The chain couples TRBV7-2 to TRBJ2-1; 8 nucleotides match TRBD1. The CDR3 length is 14 residues. In germline, CDR1 is SGHTA, CDR2 FQGNSA. V lost 5 bases, J lost 5 bases, and 5 bases stayed unmatched. In DNA, the CDR3 is TGTGCCAGCAGCCTGGACAGGGTGGACAATGAGCAGTTCTTC. Protein sequence: CASSLDRVDNEQFF.

The V gene is TRBV6-5, the J gene TRBJ1-2, with D possibly being TRBD1 (5 bases). Trimming pared 0 bases from V and 6 bases from J, leaving 8 bases between. Germline lookup yields CDR1 MNHEY and CDR2 SVGAGI. This CDR3 is 13 amino acids long. This CDR3 is CASSYSSGNGYTF. The CDR3 region has the DNA TGTGCCAGCAGTTACTCATCAGGGAATGGCTACACCTTC.